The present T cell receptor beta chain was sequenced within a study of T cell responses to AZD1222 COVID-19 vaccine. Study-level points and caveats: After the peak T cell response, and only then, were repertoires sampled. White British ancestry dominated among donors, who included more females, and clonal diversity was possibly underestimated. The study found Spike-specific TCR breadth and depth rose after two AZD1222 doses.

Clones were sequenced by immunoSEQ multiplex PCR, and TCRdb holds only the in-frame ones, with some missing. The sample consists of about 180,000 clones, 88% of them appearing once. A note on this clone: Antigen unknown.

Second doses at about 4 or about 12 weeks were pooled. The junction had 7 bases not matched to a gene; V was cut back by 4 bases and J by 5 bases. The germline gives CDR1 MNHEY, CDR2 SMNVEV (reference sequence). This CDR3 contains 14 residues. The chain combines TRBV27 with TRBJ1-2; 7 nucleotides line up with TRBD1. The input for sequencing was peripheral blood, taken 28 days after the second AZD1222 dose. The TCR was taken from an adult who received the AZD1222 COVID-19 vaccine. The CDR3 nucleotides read TGTGCCAGCAGTTCAGGGGGGGGAGGGTATGGCTACACCTTC. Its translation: CASSSGGGGYGYTF.